This T cell receptor (beta chain) was found in a study of blood T cell repertoires in COVID-19. Study in general: Spain, Italy and the United States supplied samples that represented acute and convalescent COVID-19. PBMCs, B-cell-depleted T cells, or T cells were the source of the cDNA or gDNA that made up the material.

Source study methods: Reference gene primer amplification in the assay estimated nucleated cell counts. The repertoire was sequenced with immunoSEQ multiplex PCR; TCRdb's copy has only in-frame clones and lacks some. V and J calls and clone size come straight from that table; D and trimming were deduced from the DNA. The sample consists of about 75,000 clones, about four fifths of them appearing once. CDR3 length: 16 residues. CDR1 and CDR2 (germline): MNHEY, SMNVEV (reference sequence). V was clipped by 6 bases and J by 0 bases; unmatched bases: 8. The chain employs TRBV27 and TRBJ2-1, with 7 nucleotides matching TRBD1. This clonotype was sampled from a woman of 80 years or more with active or convalescent COVID-19. The sample comprised peripheral blood. The CDR3 DNA is TGTGCCAGCAGCAAAACCGGGACAGACTCCTACAATGAGCAGTTCTTC. Its translation is CASSKTGTDSYNEQFF.